The subject of this entry is one T cell receptor (beta chain). Its target is not known. The sample originates from a study of cytomegalovirus exposure and HLA in healthy donors. Study-wide points: In vitro experiments confirmed that a few CMV-associated chains were specific for CMV antigens. In a later analysis, specific HLA alleles were associated with 15,000 or so TCR beta sequences at a 0.05 false discovery rate. Donors belonging to an Asian-associated ancestry cluster reportedly showed fewer N-insertions in productive TCRs than the approximately 670-donor mean, according to what a later analysis found.

The PCR employed 60 Vbeta primers together with 13 Jbeta primers. Libraries were prepared by immunoSEQ multiplex PCR; TCRdb keeps only in-frame clonotypes and omits some of them. The sample carries around 150,000 clones, 79% recorded once. The CDR3 is 15 amino acids. V was clipped by 2 bases and J by 4 bases; unmatched bases: 6. CDR1 and CDR2 (germline): SGHTA, FQGNSA. This chain connects TRBV7-2 to TRBJ1-1; 8 nucleotides match TRBD1. Sequencing was performed on PBMCs. The sequence derives from a man in his fifties or sixties in good health and CMV-seropositive. CDR3 nucleotide sequence: TGTGCCAGCAGCTTAATTCGTACAGGGGGCACTGAAGCTTTCTTT. It yields the protein CASSLIRTGGTEAFF. Combining the CDR3 with reference TRBV7-2 and TRBJ1-1 gives the whole variable domain GAGVSQSPSNKVTEKGKDVELRCDPISGHTALYWYRQSLGQGLEFLIYFQGNSAPDKSGLPSDRFSAERTGGSVSTLTIQRTQQEDSAVYLCASSLIRTGGTEAFFGQGTRLTVV.